This TCR beta chain was profiled in a study of shared clonotypes between healthy human individuals. CD8 cells regarded as naive lacked CD45RO, were positively chosen for CCR7, and omitted terminally differentiated effector memory CD45RA+ cells. Genomic DNA per cell subset filled all wells of several immunoSEQ plates. This table comes from immunoSEQ multiplex PCR, and its TCRdb copy is limited to in-frame clones, with some not included. This sample has roughly 2.1 million clones; 85% to 95% occur once, and the top ten carry 1.5% to 2%. Unmatched junction bases numbered 7, after V lost 5 bases and J lost 2 bases. CDR3 length: 14 amino acids. CDR1 and CDR2 (germline): SQVTM, ANQGSEA.

The sequenced sample consisted of naive CD8+ T cells from PBMCs. This rearrangement joins TRBV29-1 to TRBJ2-7; 9 bases agree with TRBD2. This clonotype was obtained from a man younger than 30 in good health. Some clones in this sample may be carry-over from other donors' samples. CDR3 in DNA: TGCAGCGTTCAGAGCGGGAGGTTAACCTACGAGCAGTACTTC. Residues: CSVQSGRLTYEQYF.